Below are 10 T cell receptor beta chains sequenced from a single sample in a study of sequential checkpoint blockade in melanoma. Profiling relied on immunoSEQ multiplex PCR, and the TCRdb table lists in-frame clones only, not all of them. This table holds several thousand clones, roughly 77% found once. Treatment defined: randomized to nivolumab then ipilimumab (arm A) or the reverse (arm B). Material: CD8+ T cells sorted from blood (inferred from file names), obtained from a patient given nivolumab and ipilimumab in sequence. The source of these receptors is a human donor with melanoma.

The chain carries TRBV7-2 and TRBJ2-2; D ambiguous. V was trimmed by 5 bases and J by 10 bases, leaving 8 bases between them. Looked up from germline, CDR1 is SGHTA and CDR2 is FQGNSA. The CDR3 sequence is 11 residues long. The CDR3 loop is CASSPLPELFF. The DNA for the CDR3 is TGTGCCAGCAGCCCCCTCCCGGAGCTGTTTTTT.

The CDR3 sequence: CASSGTGSTDTQYF. The DNA for the CDR3 is TGTGCCAGCAGTGGGACAGGGTCCACAGATACGCAGTATTTT. J is TRBJ2-3 and V is TRBV6-5; 9 positions match TRBD1. Germline V CDR1 and CDR2: MNHEY, SVGAGI. The CDR3 spans 14 residues. J was trimmed by 2 bases and V by 5 bases; bases with no gene match: 2.

This clone was observed a few times. This rearrangement joins TRBV7-3 to TRBJ2-3, with a weak D call TRBD2 (5 bases). The germline V gene has CDR1 SGHTA and CDR2 FQGTGA. The CDR3 consists of 15 residues. Trimming shortened V by 2 bases and J by 2 bases, and 11 bases separated the two germline ends. Here the CDR3 reads CASSLEDWNTDTQYF. CDR3 nucleotides: TGTGCCAGCAGCTTAGAGGACTGGAACACAGATACGCAGTATTTT.

This clone was seen just once. This sequence joins TRBV11-2 and TRBJ2-7; 10 nucleotides agree with TRBD2. Trimming took 6 bases from V and 6 from J; bases not matched to a gene: 8. Germline lookup yields CDR1 SGHAT and CDR2 FQNNGV. This CDR3 has 14 amino acids. DNA of the CDR3: TGTGCCAGCAGTCTTACGGGACTAGCGTCCGAGCAGTACTTC. Translation: CASSLTGLASEQYF.

The chain recombines TRBV6-5 with TRBJ1-3; TRBD1 agrees at 11 bases. V trimming: 4 bases; J trimming: 3 bases; junction bases outside the gene matches: 2. This CDR3 comprises 15 residues. Germline V gene data show CDR1 as MNHEY and CDR2 as SVGAGI. Here the CDR3 DNA reads TGTGCCAGCAGTTCCGGGACAGGGGGTGGAAACACCATATATTTT. Its translation: CASSSGTGGGNTIYF.

This clone was found once. The junction differs from germline at one of its ends, possibly a read error. The chain recombines TRBV10-1 with TRBJ2-7; no definite D call. CDR3 length equals 15 residues. Looked up from germline, CDR1 is WNHNN and CDR2 is SYGVQD (reference sequence). The CDR3 DNA reads TGCGCCAGCAGTGAGGATACCGGGTCTTCCTGCGAGCAGTACTTC. This codes for CASSEDTGSSCEQYF.

This clone occurred once. The J gene is TRBJ1-1, the V gene TRBV4-1; D gene uncertain. The CDR3 is 15 residues long. CDR1 and CDR2 from the germline V gene are MGHRA and YSYEKL. V was shortened by 1 base and J by 0 bases, with 9 bases between the two germline ends. CDR3 DNA sequence: TGCGCCAGCAGCCAAGTACAGCTCATGAACACTGAAGCTTTCTTT. Translated, it gives CASSQVQLMNTEAFF.

Judged by abundance, this clone is medium-sized. The V call is TRBV4-3, the J call TRBJ2-7; 10 bases align to TRBD1. Germline values: CDR1 LGHNA, CDR2 YSLEER. The CDR3 loop spans 16 amino acids. After removal of 0 bases from V and 6 bases from J, the junction contained 8 bases not matched to a gene. DNA for the CDR3: TGCGCCAGCAGCCAAGATTCCGGGACAGGGGCCCTCGAGCAGTACTTC. It yields the protein CASSQDSGTGALEQYF.

This chain connects TRBV27 to TRBJ1-1, with D possibly TRBD1 on 5 matching bases. From germline, CDR1 is MNHEY and CDR2 SMNVEV (reference sequence). Trimming pared 6 bases from V and 4 bases from J, leaving 15 bases between. CDR3 length: 14 residues. Here the CDR3 reads CASSWITGFTEAFF. DNA for the CDR3: TGTGCCAGCAGCTGGATAACAGGATTCACTGAAGCTTTCTTT.

The chain uses TRBV29-1 and TRBJ2-1; D remains ambiguous. The CDR3 is made up of 12 amino acids. Germline CDR1 is SQVTM and CDR2 is ANQGSEA. The germline V and J ends were trimmed by 2 bases and 3 bases, with 5 bases remaining between them. The CDR3 loop is CSVERFYNEQFF. The CDR3 nucleotides read TGCAGCGTTGAACGGTTCTACAATGAGCAGTTCTTC.